This TCR beta chain derives from a study of T cell responses to AZD1222 COVID-19 vaccine. Study observations and caveats: Most donors were white British, females outnumbered males, and clonal diversity was possibly underestimated. Spike-specific TCR repertoires showed rising breadth and depth after two AZD1222 doses.

TCRdb's table, derived via immunoSEQ multiplex PCR, lists solely in-frame clones and lacks some. The sample includes some 78,000 clones, around 82% seen only once; the top ten take about 1.3%. The CDR3 length is 15 residues. V was trimmed by 0 bases and J by 2 bases, leaving 9 bases between them. The V gene's germline CDR1 is SGHKS and CDR2 YYEKEE (reference sequence). A remark on this clone: Its matching antigen is unknown.

The receptor was isolated from an adult who received the AZD1222 COVID-19 vaccine. V gene TRBV5-5 combines with J gene TRBJ1-5, with D perhaps TRBD1 (5 bases). The source material was peripheral blood, sampled 28 days after the second AZD1222 dose. CDR3 sequence (DNA): TGTGCCAGCAGCTTGGAGGGGCTGGGCAATCAGCCCCAGCATTTT. It is translated as CASSLEGLGNQPQHF. Using reference TRBV5-5 and TRBJ1-5 for the parts outside the CDR3, the full variable domain is DAGVTQSPTHLIKTRGQQVTLRCSPISGHKSVSWYQQVLGQGPQFIFQYYEKEERGRGNFPDRFSARQFPNYSSELNVNALLLGDSALYLCASSLEGLGNQPQHFGDGTRLSIL.